This entry concerns a single TCR beta chain. As yet, its antigen is unknown. The data were taken from a study of T cells in Graves' hyperthyroidism and ophthalmopathy. Points from the study as a whole: Most expanded thyroid clonotypes above 0.001 recurred in blood.

The CDR3 totals 13 residues. Germline CDR1 is SGHRS and CDR2 is YFSETQ. V was trimmed by 4 bases and J by 5 bases, leaving 13 bases between them. Researchers barred patients who had uncontrolled infection, other autoimmune disease, pregnancy or lactation. Amplified TCR beta CDR3 regions came from RNA transcripts. TCR CDR3 regions were first amplified by RT-PCR with HTBI primers. Each CDR3 protein is one row after TCRdb ran MiXCR on the multiplex PCR reads. The table has over 500,000 distinct CDR3 sequences, about 16% seen once. The chain recombines TRBV5-1 with TRBJ2-7; the D gene is possibly TRBD1 (5 bases). This receptor was taken from a young woman with Graves' ophthalmopathy. The source material was blood. CDR3 in DNA: TGCGCCAGCAGCATAGGACACGACGACGAGCAGTACTTC. As protein: CASSIGHDDEQYF.